This T cell receptor beta chain originates from a study of cytomegalovirus exposure and HLA in healthy donors. General study points: Later, an analysis found that common viral pathogens appeared to be linked with several of the most significant clusters. Trimming of TCR beta V- and J-genes showed a link, identified in a later analysis, to a missense DCLRE1C variant. A list of 164 TCR beta chains associated with cytomegalovirus was given.

Vbeta (60) and Jbeta (13) primers were used in the PCR. How the authors handled the data: An analysis that came later counted roughly 87 million unique TCR beta chains, about 10 million shared. This table comes from immunoSEQ multiplex PCR, and its TCRdb copy is limited to in-frame clones, with some not included. The DNA gave D and trimming, while V, J and clone size come from that table. The table records 130,000 to 150,000 clones, roughly 80% of them present only once. Comment on this clone: What it recognizes is unknown.

The CDR3 covers 15 residues. Germline lookup yields CDR1 LNHDA and CDR2 SQIVND (reference sequence). The trim removed 4 bases at V and 0 bases at J, leaving 3 bases unmatched. Sequencing was carried out using PBMCs. The chain recombines TRBV19 with TRBJ2-1; 7 bases agree with TRBD2. The TCR was taken from a female donor in good health and CMV-seronegative. CDR3 bases: TGTGCCAGTAGTAGCGGGAGTATCTCCTACAATGAGCAGTTCTTC. It translates to CASSSGSISYNEQFF.